Shown below are 28 T cell receptor beta chains from a single sample sequenced in a study of blood T cell repertoires in COVID-19. Data came from immunoSEQ multiplex PCR; TCRdb stores just in-frame clones and leaves some out. The sample has 35,000 to 45,000 clones, approximately 80% seen once. Input material: peripheral blood. Source of these receptors: a man aged 70-80 years with active or convalescent COVID-19.

The V gene is TRBV19, the J gene TRBJ2-3, with TRBD1 matching over 7 bases. The CDR3 loop spans 15 amino acids. From germline, CDR1 is LNHDA and CDR2 SQIVND (reference sequence). V shed 3 bases and J 4 bases; nucleotides not matched to a gene: 7. This chain's CDR3 is CASSIRTGRADTQYF. CDR3 DNA: TGTGCCAGTAGTATCCGGACAGGCCGGGCAGATACGCAGTATTTT.

The chain uses TRBV7-9 and TRBJ2-3; perhaps TRBD2 as D (5 bases). Germline lookup yields CDR1 SEHNR and CDR2 FQNEAQ (reference sequence). This CDR3 region has 12 residues. Between the trimmed V and J ends, which lost 5 bases and 8 bases, there was a span of 11 bases. CDR3 loop: CASSPSEGTQYF. The DNA for the CDR3 is TGTGCCAGCAGCCCCAGCGAGGGTACGCAGTATTTT.

The chain joins TRBV19 to TRBJ2-7, with TRBD1 identical over 8 bases. CDR3 length: 15 amino acids. Trimming took 5 bases from V and 2 from J; bases not matched to a gene: 8. The germline gives CDR1 LNHDA, CDR2 SQIVND (reference sequence). The chain's CDR3 is CASSPGTGQAYEQYF. The CDR3 DNA is TGTGCCAGTAGTCCGGGGACGGGACAGGCCTACGAGCAGTACTTC.

Only a few counts were recorded for this clone. V usage is TRBV7-2 and J usage is TRBJ2-7; 7 bases are shared with TRBD2. Germline lookup yields CDR1 SGHTA and CDR2 FQGNSA. J lost 3 bases, V lost 0 bases, and 2 bases had no gene match. The CDR3 runs 14 residues. The CDR3 sequence: CASSLAAGFYEQYF. In nucleotides, the CDR3 is TGTGCCAGCAGCTTAGCAGCGGGGTTCTACGAGCAGTACTTC.

This chain uses TRBV7-9 with TRBJ2-3; D is ambiguous. The length of the CDR3 is 12 residues. Trimming took off 3 bases at V and 8 bases at J, with 9 bases between the two ends. Germline V gene data show CDR1 as SEHNR and CDR2 as FQNEAQ (reference sequence). CDR3 loop: CASSFEEGTQYF. As DNA, the CDR3 is TGTGCCAGCAGCTTCGAGGAAGGTACGCAGTATTTT. The variable domain in full, with the rest retrieved from reference TRBV7-9 and TRBJ2-3, is DTGVSQNPRHKITKRGQNVTFRCDPISEHNRLYWYRQTLGQGPEFLTYFQNEAQLEKSRLLSDRFSAERPKGSFSTLEIQRTEQGDSAMYLCASSFEEGTQYFGPGTRLTVL.

In this sample, this clone turned up once. J is TRBJ2-3 and V is TRBV7-9, with D possibly being TRBD1 (5 bases). The V gene lost 5 bases and the J gene lost 0 bases, with 12 bases spanning the gap. Germline loops: CDR1 SEHNR, CDR2 FQNEAQ (reference sequence). This CDR3 contains 15 residues. The CDR3 reads CASSPGLDSTDTQYF. CDR3 coding DNA: TGTGCCAGCAGCCCAGGGCTGGACAGCACAGATACGCAGTATTTT.

The chain uses TRBV11-3 and TRBJ2-6; TRBD1 might be the D (6 bases). The CDR3 loop spans 14 amino acids. Germline CDR1 SGHNT, CDR2 YENEEA. V was clipped by 6 bases and J by 2 bases, with 8 bases between them. In DNA form, the CDR3 reads TGTGCCAGCAGTGGGGGCGCTGGGGCCAACGTCCTGACTTTC. Translating gives CASSGGAGANVLTF.

V gene TRBV28 combines with J gene TRBJ1-6; 7 nucleotides line up with TRBD1. CDR1 and CDR2 from the germline V gene are MDHEN and SYDVKM. The CDR3 is 14 amino acids. Unmatched junction bases numbered 5, after V lost 7 bases and J lost 5 bases. The CDR3 sequence: CASTPGQHNSPLHF. Here the CDR3 DNA reads TGTGCCAGCACCCCGGGACAGCATAATTCACCCCTCCACTTT.

This clone came up once. The rearrangement joins TRBV6-1 to TRBJ1-6; 7 bases agree with TRBD1. CDR1 MNHNS and CDR2 SASEGT come from the germline V gene. J lost 9 bases, V lost 0 bases, and 5 bases had no gene match. There are 15 residues in the CDR3. CDR3 amino acids: CASSEAGQVGSPLHF. CDR3 coding DNA: TGTGCCAGCAGTGAAGCCGGACAGGTCGGTTCACCCCTCCACTTT.

This clone came up a few times. The V call is TRBV14, the J call TRBJ1-3; no definite D call. Trimming pared 3 bases from V and 2 bases from J, leaving 5 bases between. Looked up from germline, CDR1 is SGHDN and CDR2 is FVKESK. The CDR3 covers 13 residues. CDR3 bases: TGTGCCAGCAGCCACACAGCTGGAAACACCATATATTTT. Protein product: CASSHTAGNTIYF.

The J gene is TRBJ1-3, the V gene TRBV5-1, with D unclear. CDR3 length: 17 amino acids. In germline, CDR1 is SGHRS, CDR2 YFSETQ. V lost 4 bases and J 0 bases, leaving 17 bases between the germline ends. The CDR3 loop is CASSTGTTAYSGNTIYF. The CDR3 coding sequence is TGCGCCAGCAGCACGGGAACAACCGCCTACTCTGGAAACACCATATATTTT.

The gene calls are TRBV7-8 and TRBJ2-2; possibly TRBD2 for D (5 bases). V shed 5 bases and J shed 5 bases, with 15 bases lying between them. The V gene's germline CDR1 is SGHVS and CDR2 FQNEAQ. The CDR3 has 15 amino acids. The CDR3 spells CASSQLGDETGELFF. CDR3 sequence (DNA): TGTGCCAGCAGCCAACTCGGGGATGAAACCGGGGAGCTGTTTTTT.

The CDR3 spells CASSQIMNTEAFF. In DNA form, the CDR3 reads TGCGCCAGCAGCCAAATCATGAACACTGAAGCTTTCTTT. The chain uses TRBV4-1 and TRBJ1-1; D not certain. Germline lookup yields CDR1 MGHRA and CDR2 YSYEKL. The V and J ends lost 2 bases and 0 bases respectively, with 4 bases between them. This CDR3 comprises 13 residues.

J is TRBJ1-2 and V is TRBV5-4, with 10 bases that match TRBD1. Trimming took 7 bases from V and 4 from J; bases not matched to a gene: 7. CDR3 size: 14 residues. Germline V gives CDR1 SGHNT, CDR2 YYREEE (reference sequence). The CDR3 nucleotides read TGTGCCAGCCGACAGGGGGCGGACCTCTATGGCTACACCTTC. Residues: CASRQGADLYGYTF.

The rearrangement links TRBV30 to TRBJ1-5; 10 bases align to TRBD1. CDR1 and CDR2 from the germline V gene are GTSNPN and SVGIG (reference sequence). CDR3 length: 17 residues. V lost 4 bases and J lost 4; bases outside the gene matches: 13. The CDR3 DNA reads TGTGCCTGGACTTCGGGGACAGGGGTAAGAGGGAATCAGCCCCAGCATTTT. Its translation: CAWTSGTGVRGNQPQHF.

This clone is judged medium-sized (0.01 to 0.1%). The rearrangement joins TRBV28 to TRBJ2-3; D uncertain. The CDR3 is made up of 13 amino acids. From germline, CDR1 is MDHEN and CDR2 SYDVKM. Trimming shortened V by 3 bases and J by 5 bases, and 9 bases separated the two germline ends. The chain's CDR3 is CASSLGSLDTQYF. The CDR3 nucleotides read TGTGCCAGCAGTTTGGGCAGCCTAGATACGCAGTATTTT.

This chain uses TRBV5-4 with TRBJ2-3; TRBD2 is a possible D gene (6 bases). The CDR3 has 15 amino acids. Per the germline V gene, CDR1 is SGHNT and CDR2 is YYREEE (reference sequence). V was clipped by 2 bases and J by 0 bases, with 10 bases between them. The CDR3 region has the DNA TGTGCCAGCAGCTTTCAGCGGGCTAGCACAGATACGCAGTATTTT. Protein sequence: CASSFQRASTDTQYF. The full variable domain, rest sourced from reference TRBV5-4 and TRBJ2-3, is ETGVTQSPTHLIKTRGQQVTLRCSSQSGHNTVSWYQQALGQGPQFIFQYYREEENGRGNFPPRFSGLQFPNYSSELNVNALELDDSALYLCASSFQRASTDTQYFGPGTRLTVL.

V is TRBV5-1 and J is TRBJ1-2, with 7 nucleotides matching TRBD1. CDR3 size: 12 residues. Germline V lookup: CDR1 SGHRS, CDR2 YFSETQ. V lost 5 bases to trimming and J lost 2 bases; unmatched junction nucleotides: 0. CDR3 sequence: CASRTGNYGYTF. The CDR3 region has the DNA TGCGCCAGCAGGACAGGGAACTATGGCTACACCTTC.

The chain joins TRBV11-2 to TRBJ2-5; D is unclear. From germline, CDR1 is SGHAT and CDR2 FQNNGV. Deletions cut 1 base from V and 3 bases from J, with 6 bases between. This CDR3 has 13 residues. CDR3 region: CASSLGAEETQYF. CDR3 DNA sequence: TGTGCCAGCAGCTTAGGGGCAGAAGAGACCCAGTACTTC.

The V and J genes are TRBV6-5 and TRBJ2-3, with D unresolved. Germline CDR1 reads MNHEY; CDR2 reads SVGAGI. The CDR3 covers 13 residues. Trimming took 8 bases from V and 6 from J, leaving 15 bases between them. The CDR3 region has the DNA TGTGCCAGCGCCGGCTCGGAGTGGGATACGCAGTATTTT. Its protein is CASAGSEWDTQYF.

This chain connects TRBV10-3 to TRBJ1-5; possible D gene TRBD1, 6 bases. The V gene's germline CDR1 is ENHRY and CDR2 SYGVKD. The V and J ends lost 0 bases and 6 bases respectively, with 18 bases between them. This CDR3 has 17 amino acids. The CDR3 sequence is CAISESLMGDTGQPQHF. The CDR3 DNA reads TGTGCCATCAGTGAGTCTTTAATGGGGGACACCGGTCAGCCCCAGCATTTT.

The sample holds a few counts of this clone. This chain joins TRBV21-1 and TRBJ2-7; the table names TRBD2, a call not compared with the DNA. TRBV21-1 corresponds to a pseudogene. The CDR3 covers 12 residues. The CDR3 protein is CATEENYYEQYF. DNA of the CDR3: TGTGCCACCGAAGAGAACTACTACGAGCAGTACTTC.

The chain couples TRBV30 to TRBJ1-1; D is unresolved. The V end lost 0 bases, the J end lost 1 base, and 6 bases lay between the germline ends. Germline CDR1 reads GTSNPN; CDR2 reads SVGIG (reference sequence). This CDR3 contains 13 residues. The CDR3: CAWSVSRNTEAFF. In nucleotides, the CDR3 is TGTGCCTGGAGTGTCTCGCGGAACACTGAAGCTTTCTTT.

The rearrangement uses TRBV11-2 and TRBJ1-5; D is possibly TRBD1 (6 bases). Trimming shortened V by 4 bases and J by 7 bases, and 17 bases separated the two germline ends. This CDR3 region has 15 residues. CDR1 and CDR2 (germline): SGHAT, FQNNGV. This CDR3 is CASSSFNRVEQPQHF. The CDR3 DNA is TGTGCCAGCAGCTCGTTCAACAGGGTTGAGCAGCCCCAGCATTTT.

Only a few counts were recorded for this clone. The rearrangement joins TRBV6-5 to TRBJ2-7; 10 bases are shared with TRBD1. The CDR3 has 14 amino acids. Germline loops: CDR1 MNHEY, CDR2 SVGAGI. J lost 4 bases, V lost 5 bases, and 5 bases had no gene match. CDR3 in DNA: TGTGCCAGCAGTCCGGACAGGGGGTCGTACGAGCAGTACTTC. Translation gives CASSPDRGSYEQYF.

This chain uses TRBV6-5 with TRBJ2-7, with a tentative D call TRBD2 (5 bases). Germline V gene sequence: CDR1 MNHEY, CDR2 SVGAGI. The CDR3 loop spans 13 amino acids. V was clipped by 6 bases and J by 4 bases, with 13 bases between them. The CDR3 DNA reads as TGTGCCAGCAGACGGGGTGCCAATTACGAGCAGTACTTC. It encodes CASRRGANYEQYF.

The chain links TRBV7-6 to TRBJ2-2; TRBD2 might be the D (6 bases). In germline, CDR1 is SGHVS, CDR2 FNYEAQ. Trimming stripped 5 bases from V and 7 bases from J, with 17 bases between. CDR3 length: 15 amino acids. The CDR3 DNA follows: TGTGCCAGCAGCCCGCGGAGGGCCTCCGGCGGGGAGCTGTTTTTT. It codes for CASSPRRASGGELFF.

This clone was found once. The DNA of the CDR3 is TGTGCCAGCAGCCAATTTTCGGGGGAGCTGTTTTTT. It specifies CASSQFSGELFF. The rearrangement uses TRBV3-1 (or the pseudogene TRBV3-2) and TRBJ2-2; D ambiguous. Germline values: CDR1 LGHDT, CDR2 YNNKEL (reference sequence). The CDR3 totals 12 residues. V was pared by 2 bases and J by 8 bases, with 6 bases between.